Listed below are T cell receptor delta chains from one sample, sequenced in a study of Vδ1+ human thymocytes. TCRdb used CATT to re-call clones from the multiplex PCR reads. Here the sample spans under 80,000 delta-chain clones, around 34% being singletons. The sequenced material came from Vdelta1+ gamma-delta thymocytes from the thymus. These receptors all come from a boy in the first two years of life who had congenital heart surgery. Both conserved end residues are part of each CDR3. Each record gives: clone size, J gene, D gene, V gene, CDR3 protein, CDR3 DNA. The D gene is left open where the match is weak. Size is stated for part of the rows, as once, few or many counts, or as a class when the clone is expanded.

NA,TRDJ1,TRDD2,TRDV1,CALGELPHPPSYAGGATAGTDKLIF,TGTGCTCTTGGGGAACTTCCTCATCCGCCTTCCTACGCCGGGGGGGCAACGGCGGGCACCGATAAACTCATCTTT
NA,TRDJ1,TRDD3,TRDV1,CALGERAPGGVLGDTGKLIF,TGTGCTCTTGGGGAACGGGCCCCCGGGGGAGTACTGGGGGATACCGGGAAACTCATCTTT
few,TRDJ2,TRDD3,TRDV1,CALGELKKIAGGTTAQLFF,TGTGCTCTTGGGGAACTCAAAAAAATCGCTGGGGGAACGACAGCACAACTCTTCTTT
NA,TRDJ1,TRDD3,TRDV1,CALGEPRPSQRTGGALHTRGPYKLIF,TGTGCTCTTGGGGAGCCCCGGCCTTCCCAACGTACTGGGGGAGCGCTACATACTCGGGGACCCTATAAACTCATCTTT
NA,TRDJ1,NA,TRDV1,CALGEQAYYLYWEGDKLIF,TGTGCTCTTGGGGAGCAGGCGTACTACCTGTACTGGGAGGGCGATAAACTCATCTTT
few,TRDJ1,TRDD3,TRDV1,CALGERANEGDTGWGTDKLIF,TGTGCTCTTGGGGAACGTGCGAACGAGGGGGATACCGGCTGGGGGACCGATAAACTCATCTTT
once,TRDJ1,TRDD3,TRDV1,CALGALTFPPLLGDNTDKLIF,TGTGCTCTTGGGGCCCTAACCTTCCCTCCCTTACTGGGGGATAACACCGATAAACTCATCTTT
NA,TRDJ1,TRDD3,TRDV2,CACAGVGDNNTDKLIF,TGTGCCTGTGCCGGGGTGGGGGATAATAACACCGATAAACTCATCTTT
NA,TRDJ1,NA,TRDV1,CALGELAQYTDKLIF,TGTGCTCTTGGGGAACTAGCCCAGTACACCGATAAACTCATCTTT
NA,TRDJ1,NA,TRDV1,CALGEALTPKGASLKLIF,TGTGCTCTTGGGGAGGCCCTGACACCAAAAGGAGCTTCCTTGAAACTCATCTTT
NA,TRDJ1,TRDD3,TRDV1,CALGEPTPAGGLPDKLIF,TGTGCTCTTGGGGAACCTACTCCCGCTGGGGGACTCCCCGATAAACTCATCTTT
NA,TRDJ1,TRDD3,TRDV1,CALGDLVLLPVLGYLSPGTDKLIF,TGTGCTCTTGGGGACCTCGTCCTTCTTCCCGTACTGGGGTACCTTTCACCGGGCACCGATAAACTCATCTTT
NA,TRDJ1,TRDD3,TRDV1,CALGELSYTLYWGADHHTADKLIF,TGTGCTCTTGGGGAACTAAGTTATACCCTTTACTGGGGAGCCGACCACCACACCGCCGATAAACTCATCTTT
NA,TRDJ1,NA,TRDV1,CALGELSGGRVDSDKLIF,TGTGCTCTTGGGGAACTATCCGGGGGACGTGTGGATTCCGATAAACTCATCTTT
NA,TRDJ1,NA,TRDV1,CALGEPSRSYDVGPYTDKLIF,TGTGCCCTTGGGGAACCGTCGAGATCCTACGACGTGGGCCCGTACACCGATAAACTCATCTTT
NA,TRDJ1,TRDD3,TRDV1,CALGELEVYWGNYTDKLIF,TGTGCTCTTGGGGAACTAGAGGTCTACTGGGGGAATTACACCGATAAACTCATCTTT
NA,TRDJ1,TRDD3,TRDV1,CALGELGGPGLHRVLGVPSTDKLIF,TGTGCTCTTGGGGAACTAGGGGGTCCAGGCCTCCATCGAGTACTGGGGGTTCCCAGCACCGATAAACTCATCTTT
NA,TRDJ1,TRDD3,TRDV1,CALGELGLPRTTGGYGYTDKLIF,TGTGCTCTTGGGGAACTCGGCCTTCCTAGGACTACTGGGGGATACGGATACACCGATAAACTCATCTTT
NA,TRDJ1,TRDD3,TRDV1,CALGESFLRIHWGIREGGYADKLIF,TGTGCTCTTGGGGAATCCTTCCTACGAATACACTGGGGGATACGCGAGGGAGGCTATGCCGATAAACTCATCTTT
NA,TRDJ1,TRDD3,TRDV1,CALGGRSLRTEYWGIKYTDKLIF,TGTGCTCTTGGAGGGCGGTCCCTACGCACGGAGTACTGGGGGATAAAGTACACCGATAAACTCATCTTT
NA,TRDJ1,TRDD2,TRDV1,CALGARGLPIVGGPEYTDKLIF,TGTGCTCTTGGGGCAAGGGGCCTTCCTATTGTCGGGGGACCGGAGTACACCGATAAACTCATCTTT
few,TRDJ1,TRDD3,TRDV1,CALGEFDLSGGYTDKLIF,TGTGCTCTTGGGGAATTCGACTTAAGTGGGGGATACACCGATAAACTCATCTTT
NA,TRDJ1,TRDD3,TRDV1,CALGDPHEGGDTHYTDKLIF,TGTGCTCTTGGGGACCCCCATGAGGGGGGGGATACCCACTACACCGATAAACTCATCTTT
few,TRDJ1,TRDD3,TRDV1,CALGESGVLLGGLGDRYTDKLIF,TGTGCTCTTGGGGAAAGTGGGGTCCTACTAGGTGGACTGGGGGATCGGTACACCGATAAACTCATCTTT
NA,TRDJ1,TRDD3,TRDV1,CALGAPIEILVLRLGVELQNNTDKLIF,TGTGCTCTTGGGGCCCCGATTGAGATACTGGTTCTACGTCTGGGGGTCGAACTACAAAACAACACCGATAAACTCATCTTT
NA,TRDJ1,TRDD3,TRDV1,CALGEATGGYAVPYTDKLIF,TGTGCTCTTGGGGAAGCTACTGGGGGATACGCGGTCCCATACACCGATAAACTCATCTTT
NA,TRDJ1,TRDD3,TRDV1,CALGELFGGGILATNAPDKLIF,TGTGCTCTTGGGGAACTGTTTGGCGGGGGGATACTCGCCACTAACGCCCCCGATAAACTCATCTTT
NA,TRDJ1,NA,TRDV1,CALGDLHRGNPTDKLIF,TGTGCTCTTGGGGACCTACATCGGGGGAATCCGACCGATAAACTCATCTTT
NA,TRDJ1,NA,TRDV1,CALGEYLPLRGGILIF,TGTGCTCTTGGGGAGTACCTTCCTTTACGTGGGGGTATACTCATCTTT